The rows below give T cell receptor beta chains drawn from one sample of a study of cytomegalovirus exposure and HLA in healthy donors. The protocol was immunoSEQ multiplex PCR, while the TCRdb copy is restricted to in-frame clones and leaves out a portion. The table records around 75,000 clones, approximately 78% of them present only once. The specimen was PBMCs. These receptors were obtained from a man aged 35 to 55 in good health and CMV-seronegative. Both conserved end residues are part of each CDR3. A D gene is named only where the DNA matches it firmly. Some rows have no size entry. The others give once, few or many, or a class for an expanded clone.

D: NA
J: TRBJ2-1
size: NA
V: TRBV4-3
CDR3: CASSQEGSSYNEQFF
DNA: TGCGCCAGCAGCCAAGAGGGGAGCTCCTACAATGAGCAGTTCTTC

D: NA
J: TRBJ1-2
size: NA
V: TRBV7-2
CDR3: CASSSPNYGYTF
DNA: TGTGCCAGCAGCTCCCCTAATTATGGCTACACCTTC

D: NA
J: TRBJ2-5
size: NA
V: TRBV5-1
CDR3: CASSFLGGETQYF
DNA: TGCGCCAGCAGCTTTCTAGGAGGGGAGACCCAGTACTTC

D: NA
J: TRBJ2-2
size: NA
V: TRBV14
CDR3: CASSQPLGRFTGELFF
DNA: TGTGCCAGCAGCCAACCCTTAGGCAGGTTCACCGGGGAGCTGTTTTTT

D: TRBD1
J: TRBJ2-5
size: NA
V: TRBV6-6
CDR3: CASSYQQGAKETQYF
DNA: TGTGCCAGCAGTTACCAGCAGGGGGCAAAAGAGACCCAGTACTTC

D: TRBD1
J: TRBJ2-6
size: NA
V: TRBV7-2
CDR3: CASSLAQWTGSGANVLTF
DNA: TGTGCCAGCAGCTTAGCGCAGTGGACAGGGTCTGGGGCCAACGTCCTGACTTTC

D: NA
J: TRBJ2-2
size: NA
V: TRBV6-5
CDR3: CASSYRVQGSGELFF
DNA: TGTGCCAGCAGTTACCGGGTACAGGGTTCCGGGGAGCTGTTTTTT

D: NA
J: TRBJ1-4
size: NA
V: TRBV6-5
CDR3: CASSFGGSNEKLFF
DNA: TGTGCCAGCAGTTTTGGAGGGTCGAATGAAAAACTGTTTTTT

D: NA
J: TRBJ2-7
size: NA
V: TRBV30
CDR3: CAWSWAFSYEQYF
DNA: TGTGCCTGGAGTTGGGCTTTCTCCTACGAGCAGTACTTC

D: NA
J: TRBJ2-5
size: NA
V: TRBV10-3
CDR3: CAISDQDPEGTQYF
DNA: TGTGCCATCAGCGACCAGGACCCCGAGGGGACCCAGTACTTC

D: NA
J: TRBJ1-1
size: NA
V: TRBV4-1
CDR3: CASFPEPSGNTEAFF
DNA: TGCGCCAGCTTTCCGGAGCCGAGCGGGAACACTGAAGCTTTCTTT

D: NA
J: TRBJ1-1
size: NA
V: TRBV2
CDR3: CASSEALNTEAFF
DNA: TGTGCCAGCAGTGAAGCCCTTAACACTGAAGCTTTCTTT

D: TRBD1
J: TRBJ1-3
size: NA
V: TRBV5-4
CDR3: CASSPGTGLSGNTIYF
DNA: TGTGCCAGCAGCCCCGGGACAGGACTCTCTGGAAACACCATATATTTT

D: NA
J: TRBJ2-1
size: NA
V: TRBV11-2
CDR3: CASSGPPTYNEQFF
DNA: TGTGCCAGCAGCGGCCCCCCCACCTACAATGAGCAGTTCTTC

D: TRBD2
J: TRBJ2-2
size: NA
V: TRBV5-1
CDR3: CASSLGLAGTGELFF
DNA: TGCGCCAGCAGCTTGGGGCTAGCGGGGACCGGGGAGCTGTTTTTT

D: NA
J: TRBJ2-3
size: NA
V: TRBV10-3
CDR3: CAISVSSTDTQYF
DNA: TGTGCCATCAGTGTTAGTAGCACAGATACGCAGTATTTT

D: TRBD2
J: TRBJ2-5
size: NA
V: TRBV5-1
CDR3: CASSYYSGGGVETQYF
DNA: TGCGCCAGCAGCTACTATAGCGGGGGGGGTGTGGAGACCCAGTACTTC

D: NA
J: TRBJ1-6
size: once
V: TRBV7-9
CDR3: CASSPLKVGGNSSPLHF
DNA: TGTGCCAGCAGCCCTCTCAAGGTGGGGGGGAATAGTTCACCCCTCCACTTT

D: NA
J: TRBJ1-5
size: NA
V: TRBV7-9
CDR3: CSSSPGWDNQPQHF
DNA: TGTTCCAGCAGCCCGGGGTGGGACAATCAGCCCCAGCATTTT

D: TRBD1
J: TRBJ1-2
size: NA
V: TRBV2
CDR3: CASTEDRGRVSGYTF
DNA: TGTGCCAGCACCGAAGACAGGGGGCGGGTGAGCGGCTACACCTTC

D: TRBD1
J: TRBJ2-3
size: NA
V: TRBV2
CDR3: CASTHEGTGTDTQYF
DNA: TGTGCCAGCACCCATGAAGGGACAGGGACAGATACGCAGTATTTT

D: TRBD2
J: TRBJ2-7
size: NA
V: TRBV11-1
CDR3: CASSLLAGLSYEQYF
DNA: TGTGCCAGCAGCTTACTAGCGGGCCTCTCCTACGAGCAGTACTTC

D: TRBD1
J: TRBJ1-3
size: NA
V: TRBV11-2
CDR3: CASSLENTGVFSGNTIYF
DNA: TGTGCCAGCAGCTTAGAAAATACAGGGGTATTCTCTGGAAACACCATATATTTT

D: NA
J: TRBJ1-5
size: NA
V: TRBV6-4
CDR3: CASSAQYNQPQHF
DNA: TGTGCCAGCAGTGCCCAGTACAATCAGCCCCAGCATTTT

D: NA
J: TRBJ2-5
size: few
V: TRBV7-6
CDR3: CASSFYEETQYF
DNA: TGTGCCAGCAGCTTTTATGAGGAGACCCAGTACTTC

D: TRBD2
J: TRBJ2-2
size: NA
V: TRBV5-4
CDR3: CASSWGLAGAAGELFF
DNA: TGTGCCAGCAGCTGGGGACTAGCGGGGGCCGCCGGGGAGCTGTTTTTT

D: NA
J: TRBJ1-2
size: once
V: TRBV19
CDR3: CASSDRPETNYGYTF
DNA: TGTGCCAGTAGTGACAGGCCCGAGACTAACTATGGCTACACCTTC

D: TRBD1
J: TRBJ1-4
size: few
V: TRBV5-4
CDR3: CASSFDRGSEKLFF
DNA: TGTGCCAGCAGCTTCGACAGGGGCAGCGAAAAACTGTTTTTT

D: NA
J: TRBJ1-5
size: NA
V: TRBV6-1
CDR3: CASSDRAFSNQPQHF
DNA: TGTGCCAGCAGTGACAGGGCTTTTAGCAATCAGCCCCAGCATTTT

D: NA
J: TRBJ2-7
size: NA
V: TRBV4-1
CDR3: CASSQSDNTGISSYEQYF
DNA: TGCGCCAGCAGCCAATCAGACAATACCGGAATTAGCTCCTACGAGCAGTACTTC

D: NA
J: TRBJ2-5
size: once
V: TRBV6-1
CDR3: CASEQGLQETQYF
DNA: TGTGCCAGCGAACAGGGTCTTCAAGAGACCCAGTACTTC

D: TRBD2
J: TRBJ2-3
size: NA
V: TRBV6-4
CDR3: CASSAGLLTDTQYF
DNA: TGTGCCAGCAGTGCGGGACTACTCACAGATACGCAGTATTTT

D: NA
J: TRBJ1-4
size: NA
V: TRBV7-2
CDR3: CASSLASEKLFF
DNA: TGTGCCAGCAGCTTAGCCAGTGAAAAACTGTTTTTT

D: TRBD1
J: TRBJ2-7
size: NA
V: TRBV6-5
CDR3: CASSYFRDSAYEQYF
DNA: TGTGCCAGCAGTTACTTCCGGGACAGCGCTTACGAGCAGTACTTC

D: NA
J: TRBJ2-7
size: few
V: TRBV6-1
CDR3: CASRGTLPNEQYF
DNA: TGTGCCAGCAGGGGGACACTGCCTAACGAGCAGTACTTC

D: TRBD1
J: TRBJ1-5
size: NA
V: TRBV15
CDR3: CATSRGTGVTQPQHF
DNA: TGTGCCACCAGCCGCGGGACAGGGGTGACTCAGCCCCAGCATTTT

D: TRBD1
J: TRBJ2-1
size: NA
V: TRBV4-2
CDR3: CASSQDKMGQGYNEQFF
DNA: TGTGCCAGCAGCCAAGATAAGATGGGACAGGGTTACAATGAGCAGTTCTTC

D: TRBD1
J: TRBJ1-2
size: NA
V: TRBV15
CDR3: CATSRAGQGTYGYTF
DNA: TGTGCCACCAGCAGAGCCGGACAGGGGACCTATGGCTACACCTTC

D: NA
J: TRBJ2-7
size: once
V: TRBV12-5
CDR3: CASGLVQGYSYEQYF
DNA: TGTGCTAGTGGTTTGGTCCAGGGCTACTCCTACGAGCAGTACTTC

D: NA
J: TRBJ2-3
size: NA
V: TRBV9
CDR3: CASSPVGGQDTQYF
DNA: TGTGCCAGCAGCCCGGTGGGGGGGCAAGATACGCAGTATTTT

D: NA
J: TRBJ1-1
size: once
V: TRBV7-9
CDR3: CSSSPQNTEAFF
DNA: TGTTCCAGCAGCCCACAGAACACTGAAGCTTTCTTT

D: NA
J: TRBJ1-1
size: NA
V: TRBV5-1
CDR3: CASSLSIGGADTEAFF
DNA: TGCGCCAGCAGCTTATCAATTGGAGGCGCGGACACTGAAGCTTTCTTT

D: TRBD1
J: TRBJ2-7
size: NA
V: TRBV7-9
CDR3: CASSNLGQGFHEQYF
DNA: TGTGCCAGCAGCAACCTAGGACAGGGGTTCCACGAGCAGTACTTC

D: NA
J: TRBJ2-7
size: NA
V: TRBV10-2
CDR3: CASSDPPMSSYEQYF
DNA: TGCGCCAGCAGTGACCCCCCAATGAGCTCCTACGAGCAGTACTTC

D: NA
J: TRBJ1-6
size: NA
V: TRBV7-2
CDR3: CASSLIPAGNSPLHF
DNA: TGTGCCAGCAGCTTGATCCCGGCGGGTAATTCACCCCTCCACTTT

D: NA
J: TRBJ1-2
size: NA
V: TRBV4-1
CDR3: CASSQDLRHANYGYTF
DNA: TGCGCCAGCAGCCAAGATCTGAGACATGCTAACTATGGCTACACCTTC

D: NA
J: TRBJ1-2
size: few
V: TRBV6-1
CDR3: CASSEVRQSDGYTF
DNA: TGTGCCAGCAGTGAAGTTCGGCAAAGCGATGGCTACACCTTC

D: NA
J: TRBJ2-2
size: NA
V: TRBV27
CDR3: CASSFISNPTGELFF
DNA: TGTGCCAGCAGTTTCATCAGTAACCCAACCGGGGAGCTGTTTTTT

D: TRBD1
J: TRBJ2-7
size: NA
V: TRBV7-2
CDR3: CASSRPGTGGYEQYF
DNA: TGTGCCAGCAGCCGCCCCGGGACAGGGGGCTACGAGCAGTACTTC

D: NA
J: TRBJ1-5
size: NA
V: TRBV2
CDR3: CASSGRSRQAQPQHF
DNA: TGTGCCAGCAGTGGAAGGAGTAGACAGGCCCAGCCCCAGCATTTT

D: TRBD1
J: TRBJ2-7
size: NA
V: TRBV2
CDR3: CASSAGIGQGGYEQYF
DNA: TGTGCCAGCAGCGCCGGCATCGGACAGGGGGGTTACGAGCAGTACTTC

D: TRBD1
J: TRBJ2-2
size: once
V: TRBV5-1
CDR3: CASSLGDRGHGELFF
DNA: TGCGCCAGCAGCTTGGGGGACAGGGGACACGGGGAGCTGTTTTTT

D: TRBD1
J: TRBJ1-1
size: NA
V: TRBV27
CDR3: CASSSQGAGGAFF
DNA: TGTGCCAGCAGTTCACAGGGGGCTGGGGGAGCTTTCTTT

D: NA
J: TRBJ1-6
size: NA
V: TRBV5-1
CDR3: CASSITDLNSPLHF
DNA: TGCGCCAGCAGCATAACTGATCTAAATTCACCCCTCCACTTT

D: NA
J: TRBJ1-4
size: NA
V: TRBV5-1
CDR3: CASSPVRGADEKLFF
DNA: TGCGCCAGCAGCCCAGTCCGGGGGGCGGATGAAAAACTGTTTTTT

D: NA
J: TRBJ1-6
size: few
V: TRBV10-2
CDR3: CASSGQLGYSPLHF
DNA: TGCGCCAGCAGTGGCCAACTAGGCTATTCACCCCTCCACTTT

D: NA
J: TRBJ1-1
size: NA
V: TRBV7-6
CDR3: CASSLSNVGNTEAFF
DNA: TGTGCCAGCAGCTTATCGAACGTCGGGAACACTGAAGCTTTCTTT

D: NA
J: TRBJ1-1
size: NA
V: TRBV27
CDR3: CASSLRQGAEAFF
DNA: TGTGCCAGCAGCTTGCGGCAGGGCGCTGAAGCTTTCTTT

D: TRBD1
J: TRBJ1-5
size: NA
V: TRBV29-1
CDR3: CSVGTGGSNQPQHF
DNA: TGCAGCGTCGGGACAGGGGGTAGCAATCAGCCCCAGCATTTT

D: TRBD1
J: TRBJ1-6
size: once
V: TRBV4-2
CDR3: CASSQVGTATPGMNSPLHF
DNA: TGTGCCAGCAGCCAAGTTGGGACAGCCACCCCGGGGATGAATTCACCCCTCCACTTT